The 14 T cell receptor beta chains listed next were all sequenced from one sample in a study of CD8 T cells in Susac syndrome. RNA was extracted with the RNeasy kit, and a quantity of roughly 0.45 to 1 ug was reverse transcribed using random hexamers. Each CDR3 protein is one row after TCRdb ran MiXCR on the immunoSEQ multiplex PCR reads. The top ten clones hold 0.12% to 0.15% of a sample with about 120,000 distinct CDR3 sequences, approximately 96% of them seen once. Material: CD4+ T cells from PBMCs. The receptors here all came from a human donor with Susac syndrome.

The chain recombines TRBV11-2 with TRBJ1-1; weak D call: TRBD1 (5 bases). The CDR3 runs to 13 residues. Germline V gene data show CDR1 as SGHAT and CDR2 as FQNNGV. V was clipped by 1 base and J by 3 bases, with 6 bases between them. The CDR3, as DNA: TGTGCCAGCAGCTTAGCAGGGTACACTGAAGCTTTCTTT. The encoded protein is CASSLAGYTEAFF.

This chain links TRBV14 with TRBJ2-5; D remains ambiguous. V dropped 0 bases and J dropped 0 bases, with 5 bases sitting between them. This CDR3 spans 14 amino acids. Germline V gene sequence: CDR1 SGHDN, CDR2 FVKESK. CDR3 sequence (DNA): TGTGCCAGCAGCCAAGATATCTACCAAGAGACCCAGTACTTC. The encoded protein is CASSQDIYQETQYF.

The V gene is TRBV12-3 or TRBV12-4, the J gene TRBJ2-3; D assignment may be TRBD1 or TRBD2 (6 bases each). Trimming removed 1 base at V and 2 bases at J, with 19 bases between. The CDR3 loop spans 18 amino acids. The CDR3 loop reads CASSLVRTAGGNTDTQYF. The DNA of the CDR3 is TGTGCCAGCAGTTTAGTACGGACAGCTGGGGGGAACACAGATACGCAGTATTTT.

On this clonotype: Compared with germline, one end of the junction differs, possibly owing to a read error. CDR3 in DNA: TGTGCTAGCAGCTTAGCAGTTACCGGGGAGCTGTTTTTT. Translating it yields CASSLAVTGELFF. This chain joins TRBV7-7 and TRBJ2-2, with unresolved D. Germline assignment: CDR1 SSHAT and CDR2 FNYEAQ (reference sequence). The CDR3 has 13 amino acids.

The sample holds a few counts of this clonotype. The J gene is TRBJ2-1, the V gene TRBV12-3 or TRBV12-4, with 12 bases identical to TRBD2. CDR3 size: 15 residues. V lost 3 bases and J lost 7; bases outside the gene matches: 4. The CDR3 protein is CASSLETSGRNEQFF. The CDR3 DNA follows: TGTGCCAGCAGTTTGGAGACTAGCGGGAGAAATGAGCAGTTCTTC.

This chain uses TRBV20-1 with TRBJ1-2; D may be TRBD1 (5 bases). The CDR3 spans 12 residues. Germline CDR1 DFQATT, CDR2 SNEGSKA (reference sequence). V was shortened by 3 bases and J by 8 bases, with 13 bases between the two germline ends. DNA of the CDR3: TGCAGTGCTAGCAGCAGGGCTAACGGCTACACCTTC. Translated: CSASSRANGYTF.

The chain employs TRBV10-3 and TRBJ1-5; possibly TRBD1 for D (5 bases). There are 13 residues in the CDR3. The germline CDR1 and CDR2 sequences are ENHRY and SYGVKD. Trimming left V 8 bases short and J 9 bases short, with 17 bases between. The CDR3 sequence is CAIGGTAQLPQHF. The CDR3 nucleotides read TGTGCCATCGGGGGGACGGCGCAGCTGCCCCAGCATTTT.

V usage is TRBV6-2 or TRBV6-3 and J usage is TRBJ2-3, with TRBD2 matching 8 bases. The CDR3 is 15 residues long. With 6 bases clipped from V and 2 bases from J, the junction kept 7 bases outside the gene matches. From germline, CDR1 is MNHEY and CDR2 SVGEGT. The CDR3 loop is CASSDAGGYTDTQYF. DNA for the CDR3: TGTGCCAGCAGCGACGCGGGGGGCTACACAGATACGCAGTATTTT.

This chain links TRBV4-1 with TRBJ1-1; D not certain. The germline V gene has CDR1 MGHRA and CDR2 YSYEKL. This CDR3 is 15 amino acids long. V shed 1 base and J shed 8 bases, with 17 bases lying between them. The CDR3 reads CASSQVLDSAGEAFF. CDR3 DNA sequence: TGCGCCAGCAGCCAAGTACTAGATTCGGCAGGAGAAGCTTTCTTT.

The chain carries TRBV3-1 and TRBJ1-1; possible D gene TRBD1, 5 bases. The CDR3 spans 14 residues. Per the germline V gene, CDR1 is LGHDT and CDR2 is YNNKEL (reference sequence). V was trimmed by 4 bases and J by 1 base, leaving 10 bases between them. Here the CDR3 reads CASSPLTGNTEAFF. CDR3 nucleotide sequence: TGTGCCAGCAGCCCCCTCACAGGGAACACTGAAGCTTTCTTT.

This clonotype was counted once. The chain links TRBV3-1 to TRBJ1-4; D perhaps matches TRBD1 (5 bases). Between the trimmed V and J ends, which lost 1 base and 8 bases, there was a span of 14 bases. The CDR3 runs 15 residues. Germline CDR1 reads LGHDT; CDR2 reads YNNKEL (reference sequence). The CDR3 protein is CASSQAGGEREKLFF. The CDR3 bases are TGTGCCAGCAGCCAAGCCGGAGGGGAGAGAGAAAAACTGTTTTTT.

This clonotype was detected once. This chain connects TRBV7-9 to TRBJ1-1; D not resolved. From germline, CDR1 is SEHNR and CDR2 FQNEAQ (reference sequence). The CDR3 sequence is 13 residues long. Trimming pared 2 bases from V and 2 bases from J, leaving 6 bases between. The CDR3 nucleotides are TGTGCCAGCAGCTTAATAACTAACACTGAAGCTTTCTTT. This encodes CASSLITNTEAFF. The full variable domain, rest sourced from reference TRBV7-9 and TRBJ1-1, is DTGVSQNPRHKITKRGQNVTFRCDPISEHNRLYWYRQTLGQGPEFLTYFQNEAQLEKSRLLSDRFSAERPKGSFSTLEIQRTEQGDSAMYLCASSLITNTEAFFGQGTRLTVV.

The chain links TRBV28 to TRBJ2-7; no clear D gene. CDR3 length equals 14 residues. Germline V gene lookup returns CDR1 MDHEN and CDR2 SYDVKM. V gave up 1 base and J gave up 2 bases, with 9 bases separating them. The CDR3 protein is CASSLFPGAYEQYF. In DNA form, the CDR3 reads TGTGCCAGCAGTTTATTTCCGGGTGCCTACGAGCAGTACTTC.

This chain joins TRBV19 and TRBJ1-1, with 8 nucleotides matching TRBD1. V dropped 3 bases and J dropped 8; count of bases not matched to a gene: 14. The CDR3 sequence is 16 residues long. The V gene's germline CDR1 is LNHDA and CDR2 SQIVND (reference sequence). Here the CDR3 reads CASSIRLSFQGAEAFF. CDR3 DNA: TGTGCCAGTAGTATTCGTCTGTCATTCCAGGGGGCGGAAGCTTTCTTT. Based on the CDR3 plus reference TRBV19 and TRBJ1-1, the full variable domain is DGGITQSPKYLFRKEGQNVTLSCEQNLNHDAMYWYRQDPGQGLRLIYYSQIVNDFQKGDIAEGYSVSREKKESFPLTVTSAQKNPTAFYLCASSIRLSFQGAEAFFGQGTRLTVV.